The table lists the clone carrying this TCR beta chain with many counts. Its antigen remains unknown. A single base separates this from a much larger clone, so it may be a read error. The data originate from a study of regulatory T cells in long-lasting Graves disease. Findings and limits, study-wide: Those with persistent Graves' had less TCR diversity than newly diagnosed patients.

Combining iRepertoire HTBI primers with Arm-PCR of CDR3 regions, the authors built TCR beta libraries. One entry per CDR3 protein results from TCRdb running MiXCR on the multiplex PCR reads. Of around 250,000 distinct CDR3 sequences in the sample, 15% to 20% were seen once. Germline CDR1 is LGHDT and CDR2 is YNNKEL (reference sequence). The V and J ends lost 0 bases and 4 bases respectively, with 12 bases between them. The CDR3 contains 15 residues. Time point meaning: newly diagnosed GD, antithyroid drugs for less than 3 months. Following extraction of RNA from PBMCs, that RNA was used to make the TCR library. These data also featured in a second study, about T cells in Graves' hyperthyroidism and ophthalmopathy. As reported in that work: Blood also contained most expanded thyroid clonotypes above 0.001.

The origin of this receptor is a woman aged 30 to 39 with Graves disease. J is TRBJ1-1 and V is TRBV3-1; TRBD1 is a possible D gene (6 bases). Specimen: peripheral blood mononuclear cells (PBMCs), collected at new diagnosis, from a patient treated with antithyroid drugs. CDR3 in amino acids: CASSQEWQGSTEAFF. The CDR3 region has the DNA TGTGCCAGCAGCCAAGAGTGGCAGGGGAGCACTGAAGCTTTCTTT.